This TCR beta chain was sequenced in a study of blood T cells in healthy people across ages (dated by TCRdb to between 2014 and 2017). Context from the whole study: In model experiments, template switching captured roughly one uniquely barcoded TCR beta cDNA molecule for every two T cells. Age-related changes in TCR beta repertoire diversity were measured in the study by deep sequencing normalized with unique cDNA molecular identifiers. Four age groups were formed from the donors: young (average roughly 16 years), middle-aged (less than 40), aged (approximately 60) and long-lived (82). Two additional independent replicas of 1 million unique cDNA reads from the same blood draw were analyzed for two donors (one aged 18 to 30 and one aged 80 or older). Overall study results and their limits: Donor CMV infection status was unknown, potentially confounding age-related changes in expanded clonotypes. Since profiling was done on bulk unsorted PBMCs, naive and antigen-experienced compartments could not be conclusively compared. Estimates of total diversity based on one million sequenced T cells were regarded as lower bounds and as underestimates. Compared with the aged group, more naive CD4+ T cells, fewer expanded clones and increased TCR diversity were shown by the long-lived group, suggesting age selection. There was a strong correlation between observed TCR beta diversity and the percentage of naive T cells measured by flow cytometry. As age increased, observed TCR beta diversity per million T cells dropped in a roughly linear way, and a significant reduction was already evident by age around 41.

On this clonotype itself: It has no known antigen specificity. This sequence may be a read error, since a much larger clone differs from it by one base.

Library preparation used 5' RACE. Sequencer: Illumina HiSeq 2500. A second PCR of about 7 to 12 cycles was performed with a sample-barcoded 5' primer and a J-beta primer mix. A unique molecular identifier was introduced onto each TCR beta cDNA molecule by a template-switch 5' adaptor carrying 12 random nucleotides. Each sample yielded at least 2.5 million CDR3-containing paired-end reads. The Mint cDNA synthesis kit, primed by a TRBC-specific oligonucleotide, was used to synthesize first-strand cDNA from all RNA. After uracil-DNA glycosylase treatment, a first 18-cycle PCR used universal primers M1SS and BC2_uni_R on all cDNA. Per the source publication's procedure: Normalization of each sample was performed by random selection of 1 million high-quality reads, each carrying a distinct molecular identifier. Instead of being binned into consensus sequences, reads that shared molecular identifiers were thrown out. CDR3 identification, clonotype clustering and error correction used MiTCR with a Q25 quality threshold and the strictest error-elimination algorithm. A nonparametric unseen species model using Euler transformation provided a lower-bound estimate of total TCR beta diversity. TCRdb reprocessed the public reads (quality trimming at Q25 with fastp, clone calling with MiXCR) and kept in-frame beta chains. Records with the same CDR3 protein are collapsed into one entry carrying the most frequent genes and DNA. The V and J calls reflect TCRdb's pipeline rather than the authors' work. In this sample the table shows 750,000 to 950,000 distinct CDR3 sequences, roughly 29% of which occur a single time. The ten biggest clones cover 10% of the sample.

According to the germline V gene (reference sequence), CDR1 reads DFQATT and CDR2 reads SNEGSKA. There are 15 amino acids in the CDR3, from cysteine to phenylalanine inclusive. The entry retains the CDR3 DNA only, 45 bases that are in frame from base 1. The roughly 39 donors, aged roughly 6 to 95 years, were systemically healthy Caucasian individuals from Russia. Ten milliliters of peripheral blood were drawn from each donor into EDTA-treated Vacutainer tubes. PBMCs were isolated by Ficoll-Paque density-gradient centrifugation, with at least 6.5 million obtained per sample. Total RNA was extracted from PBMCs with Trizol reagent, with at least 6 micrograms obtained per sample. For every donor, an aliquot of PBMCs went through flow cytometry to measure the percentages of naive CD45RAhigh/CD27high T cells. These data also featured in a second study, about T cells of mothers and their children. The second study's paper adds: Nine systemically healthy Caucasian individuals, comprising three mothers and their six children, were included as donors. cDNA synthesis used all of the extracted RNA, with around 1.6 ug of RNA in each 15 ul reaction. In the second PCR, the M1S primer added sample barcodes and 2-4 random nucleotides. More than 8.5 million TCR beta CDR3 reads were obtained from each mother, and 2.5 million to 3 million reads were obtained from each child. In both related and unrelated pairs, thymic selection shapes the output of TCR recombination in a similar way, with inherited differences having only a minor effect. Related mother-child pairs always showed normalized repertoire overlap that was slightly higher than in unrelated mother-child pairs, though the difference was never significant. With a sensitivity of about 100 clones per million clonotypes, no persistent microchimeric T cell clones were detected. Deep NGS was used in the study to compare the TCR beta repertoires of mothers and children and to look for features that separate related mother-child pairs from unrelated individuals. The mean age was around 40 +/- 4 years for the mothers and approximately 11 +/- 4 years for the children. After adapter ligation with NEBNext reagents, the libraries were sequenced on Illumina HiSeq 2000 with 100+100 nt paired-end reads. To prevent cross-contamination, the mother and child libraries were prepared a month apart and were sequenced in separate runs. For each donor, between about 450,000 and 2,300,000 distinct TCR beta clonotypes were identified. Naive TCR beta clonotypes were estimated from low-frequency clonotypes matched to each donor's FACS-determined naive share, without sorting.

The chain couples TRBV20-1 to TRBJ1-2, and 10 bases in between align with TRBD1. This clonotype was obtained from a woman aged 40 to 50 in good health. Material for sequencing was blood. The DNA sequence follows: TGCAATGCTAGGGCCGGAGGACAGGGGGTCTATGGCTACACCTTC. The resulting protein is CNARAGGQGVYGYTF.